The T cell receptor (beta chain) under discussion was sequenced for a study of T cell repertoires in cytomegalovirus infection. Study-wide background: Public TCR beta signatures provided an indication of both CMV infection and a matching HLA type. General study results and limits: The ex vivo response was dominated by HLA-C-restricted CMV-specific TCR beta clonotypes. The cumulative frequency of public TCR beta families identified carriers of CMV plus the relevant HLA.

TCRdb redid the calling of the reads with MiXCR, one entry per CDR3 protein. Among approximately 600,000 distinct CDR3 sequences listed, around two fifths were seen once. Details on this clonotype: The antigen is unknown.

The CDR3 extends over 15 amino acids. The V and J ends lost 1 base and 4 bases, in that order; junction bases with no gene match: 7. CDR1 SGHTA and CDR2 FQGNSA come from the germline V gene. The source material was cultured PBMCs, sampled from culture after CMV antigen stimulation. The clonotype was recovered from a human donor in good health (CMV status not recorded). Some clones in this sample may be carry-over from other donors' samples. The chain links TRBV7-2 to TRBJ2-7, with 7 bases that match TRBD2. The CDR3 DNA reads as TGTGCCAGCAGCTTAGGGGGTGCGGGAGTATACGAGCAGTACTTC. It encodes CASSLGGAGVYEQYF. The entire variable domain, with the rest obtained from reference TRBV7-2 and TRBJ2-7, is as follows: GAGVSQSPSNKVTEKGKDVELRCDPISGHTALYWYRQSLGQGLEFLIYFQGNSAPDKSGLPSDRFSAERTGGSVSTLTIQRTQQEDSAVYLCASSLGGAGVYEQYFGPGTRLTVT.